This T cell receptor (beta chain) was found in a study of blood T cells in healthy people across ages. A second PCR of about 7 to 11 cycles used a sample-barcoded 5' primer and a J-beta primer mix. TCRdb re-called the 5' RACE reads through MiXCR, storing one row per CDR3 protein. The table records 1.5 million to 1.9 million distinct CDR3 sequences, around 40% of them present only once. Per germline, CDR1 MNHEY and CDR2 SMNVEV (reference sequence). The CDR3 is made up of 13 amino acids. The chain carries TRBV27 and TRBJ2-4; D is unclear. The end of the DNA fits TRBJ2-7 better, so the J call may be wrong. The sequenced sample consisted of blood. This clonotype originated in a woman between 18 and 30 years old in good health. CDR3 amino acids: CASSLSNSLEQYF. The CDR3 bases are TGTGCCAGCAGTTTATCGAATAGTCTCGAGCAGTACTTC.